A single sample is the source of the 22 T cell receptor beta chains below, sequenced in a study of blood T cell repertoires in COVID-19. This table comes from immunoSEQ multiplex PCR, and its TCRdb copy is limited to in-frame clones, with some not included. The sample carries 250,000 or so clones, about 82% recorded once. What was sequenced was peripheral blood. Source of these receptors: a man older than 75 with acute or convalescent COVID-19.

J is TRBJ2-5 and V is TRBV29-1, with 15 bases aligning to TRBD2. CDR3 size: 17 residues. Germline-derived CDR1 and CDR2 are SQVTM and ANQGSEA. Trimming cost V 6 bases and J 1 base; bases outside gene matches: 9. Here the CDR3 DNA reads TGCAGCGTCGGAGGACTAGCGGGAGGGGGTTTCCAAGAGACCCAGTACTTC. Its translation: CSVGGLAGGGFQETQYF.

V usage is TRBV6-5 and J usage is TRBJ2-7, with D possibly matching TRBD2 (6 bases). The CDR3 is made up of 12 amino acids. Germline CDR1 and CDR2: MNHEY and SVGAGI. V dropped 2 bases and J dropped 6 bases, with 8 bases sitting between them. The CDR3 bases are TGTGCCAGCAGTTACGTGGGGGGCGAGCAGTACTTC. This gives the protein CASSYVGGEQYF.

V is TRBV28 and J is TRBJ2-1; 8 bases match TRBD2. There are 14 residues in the CDR3. V lost 10 bases and J lost 4; bases outside the gene matches: 9. Germline assignment: CDR1 MDHEN and CDR2 SYDVKM. The CDR3 nucleotides read TGTGCCACCCTGAAGGGCGGGGGGTACAATGAGCAGTTCTTC. The encoded protein is CATLKGGGYNEQFF.

For this clone: The same CDR3 also results from other DNA sequences found in this sample. The chain couples TRBV18 to TRBJ1-2, with 8 bases matching TRBD1. Looked up from germline, CDR1 is KGHSH and CDR2 is LQKENI. CDR3 length: 12 amino acids. V lost 3 bases to trimming and J lost 8 bases; unmatched junction nucleotides: 2. The CDR3 sequence: CASSPGQGGYTF. CDR3 bases: TGTGCCAGCTCACCTGGACAGGGCGGCTACACCTTC.

Concerning this clone: A read error may produce the germline difference seen at one junction end. Other nucleotide sequences in the sample specify the same CDR3. The chain couples TRBV5-1 to TRBJ1-3; D perhaps matches TRBD1 (6 bases). The CDR3 length is 15 residues. Germline V CDR1 and CDR2: SGHRS, YFSETQ. This CDR3 reads CASSLDGGEGNTIYF. The CDR3 DNA sequence: TGCGCCAGCAGCTTGGATGGGGGCGAAGGAAACACTATATATTTT.

The chain joins TRBV11-2 to TRBJ1-2; D not resolved. The V end was cut by 0 bases, the J end by 8 bases, with 10 bases between. This CDR3 comprises 13 residues. The germline CDR1 and CDR2 sequences are SGHAT and FQNNGV. In DNA form, the CDR3 reads TGTGCCAGCAGCTTAGACGGTGTGGGCGGCTACACCTTC. Encoded protein: CASSLDGVGGYTF.

This clone appeared a single time. This sequence joins TRBV15 and TRBJ2-1; 7 bases fit TRBD2. CDR1 is LNHNV and CDR2 is YYDKDF in the germline V gene (reference sequence). CDR3 length: 18 amino acids. Losses at the gene ends were 0 bases for V and 0 bases for J; bases not matched to a gene: 8. The CDR3 is CATSRDRASGRSYNEQFF. The CDR3 region has the DNA TGTGCCACCAGCAGAGATAGGGCTAGCGGCCGCTCCTACAATGAGCAGTTCTTC. Full variable domain (outside the CDR3, taken from reference TRBV15 and TRBJ2-1): DAMVIQNPRYQVTQFGKPVTLSCSQTLNHNVMYWYQQKSSQAPKLLFHYYDKDFNNEADTPDNFQSRRPNTSFCFLDIRSPGLGDTAMYLCATSRDRASGRSYNEQFFGPGTRLTVL.

The chain employs TRBV7-2 and TRBJ2-2; D gene unclear. The CDR3 sequence is 15 residues long. CDR1 and CDR2 (germline): SGHTA, FQGNSA. V gave up 0 bases and J gave up 6 bases, with 11 bases separating them. CDR3 protein: CASSLASSTPGELFF. Here the CDR3 DNA reads TGTGCCAGCAGCTTAGCGTCCTCGACTCCCGGGGAGCTGTTTTTT.

The chain employs TRBV29-1 and TRBJ2-1, with D maybe TRBD2 (6 bases). CDR1 and CDR2 (germline): SQVTM, ANQGSEA. The V end lost 4 bases, the J end lost 7 bases, and 11 bases lay between the germline ends. This CDR3 spans 12 amino acids. CDR3 nucleotide sequence: TGCAGCGTTGTGAGGGCGGGGAATGAGCAGTTCTTC. Translating it yields CSVVRAGNEQFF.

The chain carries TRBV28 and TRBJ1-5; D possibly corresponds to TRBD1 (6 bases). The CDR3 contains 13 residues. Trimming removed 6 bases at V and 3 bases at J, with 9 bases between. Per germline, CDR1 MDHEN and CDR2 SYDVKM. This CDR3 reads CASRGQFNQPQHF. CDR3 nucleotides: TGTGCCAGCAGAGGACAGTTCAATCAGCCCCAGCATTTT.

This chain links TRBV6-1 with TRBJ1-1; D perhaps matches TRBD1 (6 bases). This CDR3 comprises 14 residues. The germline V gene has CDR1 MNHNS and CDR2 SASEGT. V lost 3 bases, J lost 4 bases, and 12 bases lay in between. The CDR3 reads CASSEGLGGTEAFF. DNA of the CDR3: TGTGCCAGCAGTGAGGGGTTAGGGGGCACTGAAGCTTTCTTT.

This chain links TRBV7-9 with TRBJ2-3; a weak D match, TRBD2 (6 bases). V was shortened by 6 bases and J by 5 bases, with 15 bases between the two germline ends. Germline lookup yields CDR1 SEHNR and CDR2 FQNEAQ (reference sequence). This CDR3 contains 14 residues. CDR3 sequence reads: CASSPGAQGDTQYF. CDR3 sequence (DNA): TGTGCCAGCAGTCCGGGAGCGCAGGGAGATACGCAGTATTTT. The whole variable domain, remainder taken from reference TRBV7-9 and TRBJ2-3, is DTGVSQNPRHKITKRGQNVTFRCDPISEHNRLYWYRQTLGQGPEFLTYFQNEAQLEKSRLLSDRFSAERPKGSFSTLEIQRTEQGDSAMYLCASSPGAQGDTQYFGPGTRLTVL.

J is TRBJ2-1 and V is TRBV7-2; 7 bases align to TRBD1. Germline V gene data show CDR1 as SGHTA and CDR2 as FQGNSA. This CDR3 is 15 amino acids long. Trimming removed 5 bases from V and 2 bases from J; junction bases left unmatched: 6. The CDR3 DNA follows: TGTGCCAGCAGCCCAGACAGGGCCCCCTACAATGAGCAGTTCTTC. Protein: CASSPDRAPYNEQFF.

This sequence joins TRBV28 and TRBJ2-7; 8 bases align to TRBD1. Looked up from germline, CDR1 is MDHEN and CDR2 is SYDVKM. Germline trimming cut 7 bases from V and 0 bases from J; bases unmatched to any gene: 5. The CDR3 length is 14 residues. The CDR3 region is CASTGGTGSYEQYF. The CDR3 nucleotides read TGTGCCAGCACCGGCGGGACAGGCTCCTACGAGCAGTACTTC. The variable domain in full, with the rest retrieved from reference TRBV28 and TRBJ2-7, is DVKVTQSSRYLVKRTGEKVFLECVQDMDHENMFWYRQDPGLGLRLIYFSYDVKMKEKGDIPEGYSVSREKKERFSLILESASTNQTSMYLCASTGGTGSYEQYFGPGTRLTVT.

J is TRBJ2-7 and V is TRBV28; 7 bases line up with TRBD2. The CDR3 sequence is 15 residues long. V was clipped by 4 bases and J by 0 bases; unmatched bases: 6. Germline CDR1 MDHEN, CDR2 SYDVKM. Here the CDR3 reads CASSSGGRASYEQYF. CDR3 bases: TGTGCCAGCAGTTCCGGGGGGAGGGCCTCCTACGAGCAGTACTTC.

This sequence joins TRBV3-1 (or the pseudogene TRBV3-2) and TRBJ1-1; D remains ambiguous. Germline V lookup: CDR1 LGHDT, CDR2 YNNKEL (reference sequence). This CDR3 contains 15 residues. The V end lost 1 base, the J end lost 5 bases, and 14 bases lay between the germline ends. This CDR3 reads CASSQGPARGTEAFF. DNA for the CDR3: TGTGCCAGCAGCCAAGGGCCTGCGAGAGGAACTGAAGCTTTCTTT.

This clone was found a few times. The J gene is TRBJ1-5, the V gene TRBV28, with unresolved D. Germline values: CDR1 MDHEN, CDR2 SYDVKM. The CDR3 has 15 residues. Trimming shortened V by 4 bases and J by 4 bases, and 14 bases separated the two germline ends. This chain's CDR3 is CASSSELKRNQPQHF. CDR3 bases: TGTGCCAGCAGTTCGGAACTAAAGCGGAATCAGCCCCAGCATTTT.

This clone was seen a single time. The CDR3 nucleotides are TGTGCCAGCAGTACAGGGGACAGATATGGCTACACCTTC. Protein: CASSTGDRYGYTF. V usage is TRBV28 and J usage is TRBJ1-2; 7 positions agree with TRBD1. CDR1 MDHEN and CDR2 SYDVKM come from the germline V gene. Trimming took 5 bases from V and 5 from J; bases not matched to a gene: 5. The CDR3 runs 13 residues.

The chain carries TRBV5-5 and TRBJ1-5; D unclear. From germline, CDR1 is SGHKS and CDR2 YYEKEE (reference sequence). The V and J ends lost 0 bases and 3 bases respectively, with 7 bases between them. The CDR3 loop spans 14 amino acids. CDR3 coding DNA: TGTGCCAGCAGCTTGGAACAGCTCAATCAGCCCCAGCATTTT. Its translation: CASSLEQLNQPQHF.

J is TRBJ1-2 and V is TRBV19; 8 bases line up with TRBD1. This CDR3 comprises 13 residues. After removal of 5 bases from V and 6 bases from J, the junction contained 5 bases not matched to a gene. CDR1 is LNHDA and CDR2 is SQIVND in the germline V gene (reference sequence). The CDR3 here is CASSSGQGHGYTF. The CDR3 DNA sequence: TGTGCCAGTAGTTCCGGACAGGGACATGGCTACACCTTC.

The V call is TRBV19, the J call TRBJ1-5; TRBD1 aligns across 7 bases. Germline V CDR1 and CDR2: LNHDA, SQIVND (reference sequence). This CDR3 has 15 residues. V lost 6 bases, J lost 4 bases, and 9 bases stayed unmatched. The CDR3, as DNA: TGTGCCAGTAGCATCAGGGGGTACATTAATCAGCCCCAGCATTTT. This translates into CASSIRGYINQPQHF.

The V call is TRBV24-1, the J call TRBJ2-1, with 8 bases fitting TRBD1. Germline-derived CDR1 and CDR2 are KGHDR and SFDVKD. The CDR3 consists of 16 residues. The ends lost 3 bases at V and 6 bases at J; junction bases unmatched: 9. This chain's CDR3 is CATSDRQGRILNEQFF. In nucleotides, the CDR3 is TGTGCCACCAGTGATCGACAGGGGAGAATCCTCAATGAGCAGTTCTTC.